The TCR beta chain under discussion was sequenced for a study of graft-versus-host responses after intestinal transplantation (dated by TCRdb to about 2021). A note on the overall study: Multivisceral, liver-intestinal, or isolated intestinal transplants were received by the recipients. To identify alloreactive clones, pre-transplant mixed lymphocyte reaction products were sequenced and then compared with unstimulated pre-transplant donor and recipient T cells. Samples from a few later patients were sequenced in-house on an Illumina MiSeq with MiXCR processing rather than by the commercial service. Every recipient was given anti-thymocyte globulin induction, followed by approximately 3 years of maintenance tacrolimus and steroids. After intestinal transplantation, graft-versus-host and host-versus-graft alloreactive T cell clones were followed in the graft, circulation and bone marrow using bulk TCR-beta CDR3 sequencing. A cohort of fewer than 25 intestinal transplant recipients, including one retransplant, was enrolled, and a few patients lacking pretransplant specimens were excluded. Donor T cell macrochimerism was defined as a peak of at least 4% donor T cells among recipient peripheral blood mononuclear cells.

The time point label, as the study defines it: cells obtained before transplantation from donor or recipient. CD3+CD4+ and CD3+CD8+ populations were FACS-sorted from unstimulated pre-transplant donor and recipient cells taken from spleen or lymph nodes. The paper's findings and limits, for the study overall: High GvH to HvG T cell clonal ratios were observed in the allografts of patients with donor T cell macrochimerism. Peak levels of circulating GvH clones were associated with declines in HvG clones early after transplant. The conclusions were limited by the relatively low number and heterogeneity of the intestinal transplant patients. GvH clones were found in recipient bone marrow, and some of the GvH clones appeared earlier in ileal mucosa or blood, which is consistent with an intestinal mucosal origin.

The method was the immunoSEQ multiplex PCR assay. For most patients, genomic DNA was isolated with the Qiagen DNeasy Blood and Tissue Kit and sent frozen to Adaptive Biotechnologies for TCR sequencing. Adaptive Biotechnologies carried out high-throughput TCR-beta CDR3 sequencing of genomic DNA for most patients. Per the original workflow: TCR sequencing data for approximately 19 patients were retrieved from Adaptive's ImmunoSEQ software; three other patients were processed with MiXCR and VDJtools. To correct CD4 versus CD8 sorting errors, any sequence found in both subsets at a frequency ratio below 5:1 was removed. CDR3 nucleotide sequences shared by donor and recipient were removed because the origin of these sequences could not be assigned. To be classed as alloreactive, a clone needed at least 2-fold expansion over unstimulated cells and a minimum CFSE-low frequency of 0.002% (template counts) or 0.001% (read counts). Clones detected in sequenced pre-transplant spleen, lymph node, or MLR CFSE-low populations of the donor or recipient were defined as mappable. The cumulative frequency of alloreactive clones was calculated as a percentage of all sequences, weighted by copy number. Sourced from immuneACCESS, this table was stored by TCRdb with only in-frame sequences that have V and J called. A share of the clones is absent; for the studies checked, an unresolved V gene accounts for under half, and the remainder has no known explanation. V, J and clone size are those of that table, while D and trimming were read from the DNA. This sample holds 85,000 to 95,000 clones; about 92% were observed only once. 1.5% to 2.5% of the sample belongs to the ten largest clones.

This clone occurred once. Its antigen is unknown. Base qualities are not at hand, and no much larger clone is one base apart. The germline V gene supplies CDR1 MGHRA and CDR2 YSYEKL. The junction shows trimming of 4 bases on V and 3 bases on J, plus 13 bases between the germline ends. There are 14 amino acids in the CDR3, from cysteine to phenylalanine inclusive. The kept DNA is CDR3 alone, 42 bases in frame from the first base. The sequence links TRBV4-1 to TRBJ2-7; the best D guess is TRBD2, with 5 bases matching. The material was unstimulated CD8+ T cells sorted from spleen or lymph node cells, obtained before intestinal transplant. This receptor was taken from a human donor who received an intestinal transplant. CDR3 protein: CASSPTDGDYEQYF. The base sequence is TGCGCCAGCAGCCCGACGGACGGGGACTACGAGCAGTACTTC.